These T cell receptor beta chains were read from a single sample in a study of shared clonotypes between healthy human individuals. Data came from immunoSEQ multiplex PCR; TCRdb stores just in-frame clones and leaves some out. The top ten hold roughly 1.7% of the sample, which has 2 million to 2.5 million clones, about 92% seen once. The sequencing sample was made of naive CD8+ T cells from PBMCs. These receptors were collected from a man younger than 35 in good health. Some clones in this sample may be carry-over from other donors' samples. The CDR3 runs from the conserved cysteine through the conserved F or W. Fields, in order: CDR3 length, D gene, V gene, J gene, clone size, CDR3 DNA, CDR3 protein. The D gene is left open where the match is weak. Some rows have no size entry. The others give once, few or many, or a class for an expanded clone.

14,.,TRBV6-4,TRBJ2-7,.,TGTGCCAGCAAGGGAGGGGGCCGAAGCCACGAGCAGTACTTC,CASKGGGRSHEQYF
15,.,TRBV9,TRBJ2-2,.,TGTGCCAGCAGCGTAGGGACTATCCCCACCGGGGAGCTGTTTTTT,CASSVGTIPTGELFF
12,.,TRBV7-9,TRBJ2-7,.,TGTGCCAGCAGCTTAGACTACTACGAGCAGTACTTC,CASSLDYYEQYF
13,.,TRBV30,TRBJ1-1,.,TGTGCCTGGAGTGTTAATTTTGGGACTGAAGCTTTCTTT,CAWSVNFGTEAFF
11,.,TRBV28,TRBJ2-7,.,TGCGCCAGACCGGCCGCCTACGAGCAGTACTTC,CARPAAYEQYF
13,.,TRBV19,TRBJ2-2,.,TGTGCCAGTAGTTGGCAGATCACCGGGGAGCTGTTTTTT,CASSWQITGELFF
13,.,TRBV11-1,TRBJ1-1,few,TGTGCCAGCAGCTTTGGGCAGAACACTGAAGCTTTCTTT,CASSFGQNTEAFF
18,TRBD1,TRBV28,TRBJ1-1,.,TGTGCCACCTCTGCCCGGGACAGGGTAATGGCTGTGAACACTGAAGCTTTCTTT,CATSARDRVMAVNTEAFF
14,.,TRBV2,TRBJ1-5,.,TGTGCCAGCAGGGCAATATATAGCAATCAGCCCCAGCATTTT,CASRAIYSNQPQHF
15,.,TRBV19,TRBJ1-5,once,TGTGCCACCAAACCCCGACAGAATAGCAATCAGCCCCAGCATTTT,CATKPRQNSNQPQHF
13,.,TRBV19,TRBJ2-5,once,TGTGCCAGTAGTCCGGACAGCGGGGAGACCCAGTACTTC,CASSPDSGETQYF
14,.,TRBV6-5,TRBJ2-5,.,TGTGCCAGCAGTTTCCTCAGATTTCAAGAGACCCAGTACTTC,CASSFLRFQETQYF
14,.,TRBV5-1,TRBJ2-7,.,TGCGCCAGCAGCTTACGAGGGGTCTCCTACGAGCAGTACTTC,CASSLRGVSYEQYF
13,.,TRBV27,TRBJ2-1,.,TGTGCCAGCAGGTCGGGACTCCACAATGAGCAGTTCTTC,CASRSGLHNEQFF
16,TRBD1,TRBV28,TRBJ1-1,few,TGTGCCAGCAGTTTGGGACAGGGGGAGCTTCCCACTGAAGCTTTCTTT,CASSLGQGELPTEAFF
16,TRBD2,TRBV7-3,TRBJ2-3,.,TGTGCCAGCAGCTTAATAGGACTAGCGGTCACAGATACGCAGTATTTT,CASSLIGLAVTDTQYF
12,.,TRBV5-1,TRBJ2-1,.,TGCGCCAGCAGCTCTGGACAGAATGAGCAGTTCTTC,CASSSGQNEQFF
16,TRBD2,TRBV7-9,TRBJ2-1,.,TGTGCCAGCAGCCTCCCGACTAGCGGGATCTTCAATGAGCAGTTCTTC,CASSLPTSGIFNEQFF
13,.,TRBV4-2,TRBJ2-2,.,TGTGCCAGCAGCCAAGTTCGGTCCGGGGAGCTGTTTTTT,CASSQVRSGELFF
16,.,TRBV4-3,TRBJ1-3,.,TGCGCCAGCAGCCAAGATCGGCAGGTCTCTGGAAACACCATATATTTT,CASSQDRQVSGNTIYF
13,.,TRBV9,TRBJ2-3,.,TGTGCCAGCAGCGTATCGTTGACAGATACGCAGTATTTT,CASSVSLTDTQYF
14,.,TRBV2,TRBJ2-5,.,TGTGCCAGCAGGGGAACAGGGAGTGGGGAGACCCAGTACTTC,CASRGTGSGETQYF
14,.,TRBV11-2,TRBJ2-7,.,TGTGCCAGCAGTCACGGCGGCTACTCCTACGAGCAGTACTTC,CASSHGGYSYEQYF
14,.,TRBV10-3,TRBJ1-1,.,TGTGCCATCAGTGATTGGGGGGACGACACTGAAGCTTTCTTT,CAISDWGDDTEAFF
19,TRBD2,TRBV30,TRBJ2-3,.,TGTGCCTGGAGTGTACTTGGGCTAGCGGGTCCCTTAGGGGTAGATACGCAGTATTTT,CAWSVLGLAGPLGVDTQYF
15,.,TRBV27,TRBJ2-1,.,TGTGCCAGCAGATTGAGGGGGAGCTCCTACAATGAGCAGTTCTTC,CASRLRGSSYNEQFF
14,.,TRBV9,TRBJ2-5,once,TGTGCCAGCAGCCCCAGAGGGATCCAAGAGACCCAGTACTTC,CASSPRGIQETQYF
14,TRBD1,TRBV5-1,TRBJ2-7,.,TGCGCCAGCAGCGCCCGGGACAGGGACTACGAGCAGTACTTC,CASSARDRDYEQYF